The 13 T cell receptor beta chains given below trace back to one sample, sequenced in a study of early T cells in non-severe SARS-CoV-2 infection. TCRdb ran MiXCR on the 5' RACE reads and lists one entry per CDR3 protein. Of about 46,000 distinct CDR3 sequences listed, less than 9.5% were seen once; the top ten hold 4% to 5.5%. The sample here was whole blood, taken at baseline. Receptor source: an adult who was a healthcare worker with PCR-confirmed SARS-CoV-2 infection or an uninfected control (not recorded which).

This clonotype was observed a handful of times. The genes are TRBV7-8 and TRBJ2-3; 8 bases fit TRBD2. Germline V lookup: CDR1 SGHVS, CDR2 FQNEAQ. J gave up 0 bases and V 5 bases, and 7 bases lay outside the gene matches. This CDR3 is built from 16 residues. The chain's CDR3 is CASSTRLAKSTDTQYF. CDR3 in DNA: TGTGCCAGCAGCACCAGACTAGCGAAAAGCACAGATACGCAGTATTTT. The complete variable domain, with remaining parts taken from reference TRBV7-8 and TRBJ2-3, reads GAGVSQSPRYKVAKRGQDVALRCDPISGHVSLFWYQQALGQGPEFLTYFQNEAQLDKSGLPSDRFFAERPEGSVSTLKIQRTQQEDSAVYLCASSTRLAKSTDTQYFGPGTRLTVL.

The table lists this clonotype with many counts. The chain carries TRBV5-1 and TRBJ2-3, with a weak D call TRBD2 (5 bases). This CDR3 is built from 14 residues. Trimming cost V 1 base and J 10 bases, with 16 bases left between them. Per the germline V gene, CDR1 is SGHRS and CDR2 is YFSETQ. The DNA of the CDR3 is TGCGCCAGCAGCTTGCCGGACCGCCCAGCGGCGCAGTATTTT. This gives the protein CASSLPDRPAAQYF.

This clonotype has only a few counts. The V and J genes are TRBV29-1 and TRBJ2-7; 11 bases are shared with TRBD1. V gave up 4 bases and J gave up 2 bases; unmatched junction bases: 1. Germline values: CDR1 SQVTM, CDR2 ANQGSEA. CDR3 length equals 13 residues. The CDR3 DNA reads as TGCAGCGTTGGGACAGGGGGCGCCTACGAGCAGTACTTC. It translates to CSVGTGGAYEQYF.

The table lists this clonotype with many counts. The rearrangement uses TRBV2 and TRBJ1-1; no reliable D call. CDR1 SNHLY and CDR2 FYNNEI come from the germline V gene. Trimming removed 7 bases from V and 5 bases from J, with 8 bases in between. The CDR3 covers 11 residues. The CDR3 coding sequence is TGTGCCAGCAATGGCAGGACTGAAGCTTTCTTT. Its protein product is CASNGRTEAFF.

The V call is TRBV7-2, the J call TRBJ1-2, with D unresolved. Germline V gene lookup returns CDR1 SGHTA and CDR2 FQGNSA. The CDR3 sequence is 14 residues long. V was trimmed by 0 bases and J by 2 bases, leaving 7 bases between them. For the CDR3, the DNA is TGTACCAGCAGCTTAGCGCGCGAAAACTATGGCTACACCTTC. This codes for CTSSLARENYGYTF. The full variable domain, rest sourced from reference TRBV7-2 and TRBJ1-2, is GAGVSQSPSNKVTEKGKDVELRCDPISGHTALYWYRQSLGQGLEFLIYFQGNSAPDKSGLPSDRFSAERTGGSVSTLTIQRTQQEDSAVYLCTSSLARENYGYTFGSGTRLTVV.

This clonotype appeared many times. This chain connects TRBV24-1 to TRBJ2-2; D could derive from TRBD1 or TRBD2 (5 bases each). This CDR3 comprises 15 residues. Per germline, CDR1 KGHDR and CDR2 SFDVKD. V was pared by 4 bases and J by 6 bases, with 14 bases between. The CDR3 here is CATSETGTQAGELFF. DNA for the CDR3: TGTGCCACCAGTGAGACCGGGACCCAAGCCGGGGAGCTGTTTTTT.

This clonotype has a count of ten or more. This sequence joins TRBV5-6 and TRBJ2-4, with D possibly matching TRBD2 (5 bases). Germline V lookup: CDR1 SGHDT, CDR2 YYEEEE. This CDR3 spans 14 amino acids. Trimming took off 4 bases at V and 8 bases at J, with 16 bases between the two ends. CDR3 coding DNA: TGTGCCAGCAGCCAAAGGCAGGCGGGTGACATTCAGTACTTC. Protein product: CASSQRQAGDIQYF.

This clonotype was counted at least ten times. The rearrangement joins TRBV20-1 to TRBJ2-5, with D possibly matching TRBD2 (5 bases). Germline values: CDR1 DFQATT, CDR2 SNEGSKA (reference sequence). The CDR3 extends over 11 amino acids. The CDR3 DNA follows: TGCAGCGGAGGAGGACAAGAGACCCAGTACTTC. Encoded protein: CSGGGQETQYF.

This sequence joins TRBV15 and TRBJ1-1; D unresolved. The length of the CDR3 is 15 residues. Trimming stripped 0 bases from V and 2 bases from J, with 10 bases between. Germline loops: CDR1 LNHNV, CDR2 YYDKDF (reference sequence). CDR3 DNA: TGTGCCACCAGCAGAGAGGATACGGGTAACACTGAAGCTTTCTTT. Residues: CATSREDTGNTEAFF.

This chain uses TRBV5-6 with TRBJ1-1; D possibly corresponds to TRBD1 (6 bases). In germline, CDR1 is SGHDT, CDR2 YYEEEE. Trimming removed 5 bases at V and 4 bases at J, with 18 bases between. This CDR3 region has 15 residues. This chain's CDR3 is CASSYQGIRSTEAFF. The CDR3 coding sequence is TGTGCCAGCAGTTACCAGGGGATTAGGAGCACTGAAGCTTTCTTT.

V gene TRBV6-6 combines with J gene TRBJ1-2; possibly TRBD1 for D (6 bases). Germline lookup yields CDR1 MNHNY and CDR2 SVGAGI (reference sequence). The V and J ends lost 4 bases and 4 bases respectively, with 13 bases between them. The CDR3 extends over 14 amino acids. CDR3: CASSSRTAFYGYTF. The CDR3 coding sequence is TGTGCCAGCAGTTCAAGGACAGCATTCTATGGCTACACCTTC.

This clonotype was recorded many times. The J gene is TRBJ2-2, the V gene TRBV7-8, with 12 positions matching TRBD2. The CDR3 is made up of 16 amino acids. Per the germline V gene, CDR1 is SGHVS and CDR2 is FQNEAQ. V was clipped by 5 bases and J by 3 bases; unmatched bases: 4. As DNA, the CDR3 is TGTGCCAGCAGCGAAGGACTAGCGGGATACACCGGGGAGCTGTTTTTT. Its protein product is CASSEGLAGYTGELFF.

This clonotype was recorded many times. The junction and the germline gene differ at one end; a read error may be behind it. V usage is TRBV11-2 and J usage is TRBJ1-6, with D tentatively TRBD1 (6 bases). Germline V lookup: CDR1 SGHAT, CDR2 FQNNGV. CDR3 size: 14 residues. DNA for the CDR3: TGTGCCAGCAGTCCCTTACAGGGACGTTCACCCCTCCATTTT. This gives the protein CASSPLQGRSPLHF.